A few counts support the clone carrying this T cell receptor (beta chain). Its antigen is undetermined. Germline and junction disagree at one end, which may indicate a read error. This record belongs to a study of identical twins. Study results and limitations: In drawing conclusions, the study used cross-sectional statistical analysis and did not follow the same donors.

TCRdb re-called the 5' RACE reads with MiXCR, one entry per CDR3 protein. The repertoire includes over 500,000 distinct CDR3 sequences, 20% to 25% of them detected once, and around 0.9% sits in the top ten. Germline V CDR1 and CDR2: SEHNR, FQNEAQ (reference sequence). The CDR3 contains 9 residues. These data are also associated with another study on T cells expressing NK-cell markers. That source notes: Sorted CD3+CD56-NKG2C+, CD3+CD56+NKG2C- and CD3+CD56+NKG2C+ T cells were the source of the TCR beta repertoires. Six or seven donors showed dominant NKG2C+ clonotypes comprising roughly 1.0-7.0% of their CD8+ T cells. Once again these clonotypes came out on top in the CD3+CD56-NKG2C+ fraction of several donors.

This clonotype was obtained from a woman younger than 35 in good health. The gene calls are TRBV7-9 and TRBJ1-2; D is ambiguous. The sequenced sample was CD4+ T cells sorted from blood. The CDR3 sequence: CASSSDILF. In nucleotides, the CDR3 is TGTGCCAGCAGCTCAGACATTCTCTTC.